Below, 21 T cell receptor beta chains from the same sample are listed, as sequenced in a study of neoadjuvant anti-PD-1 for oral cavity cancer. This table comes from immunoSEQ multiplex PCR, and its TCRdb copy is limited to in-frame clones, with some not included. Among 11,000 to 15,000 clones listed, approximately 77% were seen once. Time point denoted: after neoadjuvant nivolumab, at surgical resection. The sequencing used PBMCs, collected after nivolumab (anti-PD-1) treatment. The source is a person between 40 and 79 years old with oral cavity squamous cell carcinoma.

The rearrangement links TRBV5-4 to TRBJ1-2; 9 bases fit TRBD1. J was trimmed by 0 bases and V by 7 bases; bases with no gene match: 7. The CDR3 is made up of 15 amino acids. Germline CDR1 reads SGHNT; CDR2 reads YYREEE (reference sequence). The CDR3 reads CASQGGQGTNYGYTF. CDR3 sequence (DNA): TGTGCCAGCCAAGGGGGACAGGGTACTAACTATGGCTACACCTTC. Full variable domain (rest looked up from reference TRBV5-4 and TRBJ1-2): ETGVTQSPTHLIKTRGQQVTLRCSSQSGHNTVSWYQQALGQGPQFIFQYYREEENGRGNFPPRFSGLQFPNYSSELNVNALELDDSALYLCASQGGQGTNYGYTFGSGTRLTVV.

V and J are TRBV2 and TRBJ1-2; 9 bases align to TRBD1. V lost 9 bases, J lost 4 bases, and 6 bases stayed unmatched. CDR1 and CDR2 (germline): SNHLY, FYNNEI. This CDR3 is 13 amino acids long. For the CDR3, the DNA is TGTGCCAGTTATAAGACAGGGGGCTATGGCTACACCTTC. As protein: CASYKTGGYGYTF.

This chain uses TRBV6-1 with TRBJ2-1; D gene unclear. The CDR3 contains 15 residues. Trimming stripped 6 bases from V and 6 bases from J, with 18 bases between. Per the germline V gene, CDR1 is MNHNS and CDR2 is SASEGT. CDR3 in amino acids: CASRPGEESFNEQFF. In DNA, the CDR3 is TGTGCCAGCAGACCTGGTGAGGAATCTTTCAATGAGCAGTTCTTC.

The chain links TRBV5-6 to TRBJ1-1, with 8 bases aligning to TRBD1. Germline CDR1 reads SGHDT; CDR2 reads YYEEEE. J gave up 10 bases and V 1 base, and 12 bases lay outside the gene matches. This CDR3 spans 15 amino acids. This CDR3 is CASSLFTGGPGAAFF. The CDR3 DNA reads as TGTGCCAGCAGCTTGTTCACAGGGGGGCCGGGTGCAGCTTTCTTT. The full variable domain, rest sourced from reference TRBV5-6 and TRBJ1-1, is DAGVTQSPTHLIKTRGQQVTLRCSPKSGHDTVSWYQQALGQGPQFIFQYYEEEERQRGNFPDRFSGHQFPNYSSELNVNALLLGDSALYLCASSLFTGGPGAAFFGQGTRLTVV.

The CDR3 here is CASSLYTVVQETQYF. For the CDR3, the DNA is TGTGCCAGCAGCTTGTATACTGTAGTCCAAGAGACCCAGTACTTC. The chain uses TRBV5-6 and TRBJ2-5; D not certain. This CDR3 region has 15 residues. The V gene's germline CDR1 is SGHDT and CDR2 YYEEEE. Trimming took 1 base from V and 1 from J, leaving 11 bases between them. Drawing the rest from reference TRBV5-6 and TRBJ2-5, the complete variable domain is DAGVTQSPTHLIKTRGQQVTLRCSPKSGHDTVSWYQQALGQGPQFIFQYYEEEERQRGNFPDRFSGHQFPNYSSELNVNALLLGDSALYLCASSLYTVVQETQYFGPGTRLLVL.

This clone appeared a few times. This sequence joins TRBV2 and TRBJ1-2; D unresolved. Trimming removed 8 bases from V and 0 bases from J, with 7 bases in between. Germline values: CDR1 SNHLY, CDR2 FYNNEI. CDR3 length equals 12 residues. The CDR3 coding sequence is TGTGCCAGCTGGCGGTCTAACTATGGCTACACCTTC. Its protein is CASWRSNYGYTF.

This clone appeared a few times. CDR3 coding DNA: TGTGCCAGCAGCGGACAGGGGCCCTACTCACCCCTCCACTTT. This sequence encodes CASSGQGPYSPLHF. The rearrangement links TRBV2 to TRBJ1-6, with TRBD1 matching 9 bases. Germline CDR1 reads SNHLY; CDR2 reads FYNNEI. CDR3 size: 14 residues. Trimming cost V 6 bases and J 10 bases; bases outside gene matches: 7. Looking up the rest from reference TRBV2 and TRBJ1-6 gives the full variable domain: EPEVTQTPSHQVTQMGQEVILRCVPISNHLYFYWYRQILGQKVEFLVSFYNNEISEKSEIFDDQFSVERPDGSNFTLKIRSTKLEDSAMYFCASSGQGPYSPLHFGNGTRLTVT.

This clone showed up just a few times. V gene TRBV4-1 combines with J gene TRBJ1-4; D gene unclear. V lost 6 bases and J lost 10, with 9 bases in between. Germline loops: CDR1 MGHRA, CDR2 YSYEKL. This CDR3 spans 11 amino acids. Here the CDR3 DNA reads TGCGCCAGCAGTAACGCCGGAAAACTGTTTTTT. Amino acid sequence: CASSNAGKLFF.

V and J are TRBV9 and TRBJ2-6, with TRBD2 as a possible D gene (5 bases). The CDR3 consists of 16 residues. Trimming took 0 bases from V and 2 from J, leaving 9 bases between them. Germline V gives CDR1 SGDLS, CDR2 YYNGEE. CDR3 in DNA: TGTGCCAGCAGCGTAGGAGAGGGCGCTGGGGCCAACGTCCTGACTTTC. It specifies CASSVGEGAGANVLTF.

The chain couples TRBV2 to TRBJ1-2; 11 nucleotides align to TRBD1. The ends lost 8 bases at V and 2 bases at J; junction bases unmatched: 16. CDR1 and CDR2 from the germline V gene are SNHLY and FYNNEI. CDR3 length: 18 amino acids. CDR3: CASEKLAGQGVWNYGYTF. CDR3 coding DNA: TGTGCCAGCGAGAAACTCGCGGGACAGGGGGTTTGGAACTATGGCTACACCTTC.

CDR3 sequence (DNA): TGTGCCAGCGGGTGGGGTGGGCGCTACGAGCAGTACTTC. Protein: CASGWGGRYEQYF. This chain connects TRBV6-1 to TRBJ2-7; no clear D gene. The germline gives CDR1 MNHNS, CDR2 SASEGT. V lost 8 bases to trimming and J lost 3 bases, with 14 bases between them. The CDR3 length is 13 residues.

The DNA of the CDR3 is TGCGCCAGCAGTGAGGGCCAGACGCAGTATTTT. Translated, it gives CASSEGQTQYF. The V and J genes are TRBV10-1 and TRBJ2-3; the D is unclear. With 2 bases removed from V and 9 bases from J, the gap between germline ends came to 6 bases. Looked up from germline, CDR1 is WNHNN and CDR2 is SYGVQD (reference sequence). This CDR3 is built from 11 residues.

This sequence joins TRBV5-1 and TRBJ2-3; 7 bases are a match to TRBD2. There are 15 residues in the CDR3. Germline CDR1 and CDR2: SGHRS and YFSETQ. J gave up 8 bases and V 4 bases, and 13 bases lay outside the gene matches. For the CDR3, the DNA is TGCGCCAGCAGCGCCGACGGGGGGAAAGGCAGTACGCAGTATTTT. It codes for CASSADGGKGSTQYF.

This chain connects TRBV4-2 to TRBJ2-6, with D perhaps TRBD1 (6 bases). V shed 4 bases and J shed 3 bases, with 19 bases lying between them. Looked up from germline, CDR1 is LGHNA and CDR2 is YNFKEQ. The CDR3 spans 18 residues. The CDR3 loop reads CASSPPSRGERGANVLTF. The CDR3 coding sequence is TGTGCCAGCAGCCCACCCAGCAGGGGTGAGCGTGGGGCCAACGTCCTGACTTTC.

The rearrangement links TRBV5-4 to TRBJ2-2; a possible D gene is TRBD2 (5 bases). Germline CDR1 SGHNT, CDR2 YYREEE (reference sequence). The V end was cut by 4 bases, the J end by 1 base, with 11 bases between. The CDR3 runs 15 residues. CDR3 DNA sequence: TGTGCCAGCAGCCGGCGGGTTGGGAACACCGGGGAGCTGTTTTTT. It codes for CASSRRVGNTGELFF.

The gene calls are TRBV27 and TRBJ2-7; D not resolved. The length of the CDR3 is 14 residues. V was shortened by 8 bases and J by 4 bases, with 18 bases between the two germline ends. Germline CDR1 MNHEY, CDR2 SMNVEV (reference sequence). The CDR3 sequence is CASRGGIANYEQYF. In DNA, the CDR3 is TGTGCCAGCCGTGGCGGTATCGCCAATTACGAGCAGTACTTC.

J is TRBJ2-2 and V is TRBV19; D possibly uses TRBD1 or TRBD2 (6 bases each). In germline, CDR1 is LNHDA, CDR2 SQIVND (reference sequence). The CDR3 consists of 15 residues. Trimming removed 11 bases from V and 8 bases from J, with 24 bases in between. In DNA, the CDR3 is TGTGCCTCTAGCCGCGGGACAAATTCAATGGGGGAGCTGTTTTTT. Translating gives CASSRGTNSMGELFF.

Points on this clone: One end of the junction fails to match germline, which may point to a read error. The V call is TRBV7-6, the J call TRBJ2-1; D gene uncertain. Germline V gene sequence: CDR1 SGHVS, CDR2 FNYEAQ. The CDR3 sequence is 11 residues long. Written as DNA, the CDR3 is TGTGCCAGCAGCAGATACACTGAGCAGTTCTTC. As protein: CASSRYTEQFF.

The table lists this clone with a count of one. This chain connects TRBV27 to TRBJ2-3; 7 nucleotides match TRBD1. V was clipped by 6 bases and J by 7 bases; unmatched bases: 10. This CDR3 contains 14 residues. Per the germline V gene, CDR1 is MNHEY and CDR2 is SMNVEV (reference sequence). This CDR3 is CASSRDSWKYTQYF. The CDR3 nucleotides are TGTGCCAGCAGCCGGGACAGCTGGAAGTATACGCAGTATTTT.

V gene TRBV4-1 combines with J gene TRBJ2-5; D unresolved. CDR1 MGHRA and CDR2 YSYEKL come from the germline V gene. CDR3 length: 13 residues. V shed 1 base and J shed 5 bases, with 8 bases lying between them. CDR3 in DNA: TGCGCCAGCAGCCAAGGTTTATTGGAGACCCAGTACTTC. Its protein is CASSQGLLETQYF.

The gene calls are TRBV28 and TRBJ2-7, with a possible D match to TRBD1 (6 bases). V dropped 3 bases and J dropped 7 bases, with 16 bases sitting between them. Germline V CDR1 and CDR2: MDHEN, SYDVKM. This CDR3 region has 14 residues. The chain's CDR3 is CASSFSGVSAEQYF. CDR3 DNA: TGTGCCAGCAGTTTCTCAGGGGTCAGTGCTGAGCAGTACTTC.